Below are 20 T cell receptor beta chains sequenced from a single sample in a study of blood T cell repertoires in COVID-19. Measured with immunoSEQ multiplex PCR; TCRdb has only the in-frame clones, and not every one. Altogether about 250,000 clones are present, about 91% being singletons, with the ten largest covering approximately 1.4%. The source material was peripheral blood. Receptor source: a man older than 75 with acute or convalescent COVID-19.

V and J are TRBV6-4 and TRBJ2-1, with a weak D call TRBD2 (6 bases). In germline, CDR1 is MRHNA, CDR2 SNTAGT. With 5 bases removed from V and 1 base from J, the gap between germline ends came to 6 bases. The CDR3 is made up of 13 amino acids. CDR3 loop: CASSRGSYNEQFF. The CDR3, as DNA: TGTGCCAGCAGTCGGGGGTCCTACAATGAGCAGTTCTTC.

The CDR3 reads CASSRLGEGEAFF. The DNA for the CDR3 is TGTGCCAGCTCACGACTAGGGGAGGGTGAAGCTTTCTTT. The genes are TRBV18 and TRBJ1-1; a weak D match, TRBD1 (5 bases). This CDR3 region has 13 residues. Germline loops: CDR1 KGHSH, CDR2 LQKENI. Trimming took 4 bases from V and 7 from J, leaving 13 bases between them.

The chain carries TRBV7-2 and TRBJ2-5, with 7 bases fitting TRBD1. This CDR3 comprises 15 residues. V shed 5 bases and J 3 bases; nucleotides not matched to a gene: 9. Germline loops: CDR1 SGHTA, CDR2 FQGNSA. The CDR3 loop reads CASSASSTGKETQYF. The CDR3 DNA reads TGTGCCAGCAGCGCAAGTTCGACAGGGAAAGAGACCCAGTACTTC.

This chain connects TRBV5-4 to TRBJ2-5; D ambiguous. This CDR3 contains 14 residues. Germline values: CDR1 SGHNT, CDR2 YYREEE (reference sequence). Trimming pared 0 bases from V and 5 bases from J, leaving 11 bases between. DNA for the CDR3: TGTGCCAGCAGCTTGGGGCAGGTGGCGGAGACCCAGTACTTC. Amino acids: CASSLGQVAETQYF. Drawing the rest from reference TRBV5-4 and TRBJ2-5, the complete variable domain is ETGVTQSPTHLIKTRGQQVTLRCSSQSGHNTVSWYQQALGQGPQFIFQYYREEENGRGNFPPRFSGLQFPNYSSELNVNALELDDSALYLCASSLGQVAETQYFGPGTRLLVL.

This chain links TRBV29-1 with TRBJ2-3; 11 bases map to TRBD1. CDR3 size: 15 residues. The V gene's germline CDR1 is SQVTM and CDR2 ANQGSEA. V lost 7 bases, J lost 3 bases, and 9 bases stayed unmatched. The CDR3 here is CSGYTGTGGTDTQYF. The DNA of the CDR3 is TGCAGCGGGTACACCGGGACAGGGGGGACAGATACGCAGTATTTT.

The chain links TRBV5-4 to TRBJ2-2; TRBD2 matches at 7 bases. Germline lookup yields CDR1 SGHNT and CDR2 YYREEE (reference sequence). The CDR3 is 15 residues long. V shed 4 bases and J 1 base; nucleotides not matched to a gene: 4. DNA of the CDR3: TGTGCCAGCAGCCCTACTAGCGAGAACACCGGGGAGCTGTTTTTT. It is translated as CASSPTSENTGELFF.

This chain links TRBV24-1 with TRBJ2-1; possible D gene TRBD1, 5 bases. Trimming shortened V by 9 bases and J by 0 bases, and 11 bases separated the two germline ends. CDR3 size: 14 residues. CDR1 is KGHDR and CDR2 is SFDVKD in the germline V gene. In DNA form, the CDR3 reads TGTGCCACCTTAGGGGAATACTCCTACAATGAGCAGTTCTTC. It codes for CATLGEYSYNEQFF.

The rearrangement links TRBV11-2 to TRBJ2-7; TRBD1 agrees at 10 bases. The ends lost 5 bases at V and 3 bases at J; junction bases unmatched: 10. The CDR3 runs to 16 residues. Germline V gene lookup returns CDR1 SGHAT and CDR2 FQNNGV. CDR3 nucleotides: TGTGCCAGCAGCCACGGGACAGGGGAGGTTGTCTACGAGCAGTACTTC. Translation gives CASSHGTGEVVYEQYF.

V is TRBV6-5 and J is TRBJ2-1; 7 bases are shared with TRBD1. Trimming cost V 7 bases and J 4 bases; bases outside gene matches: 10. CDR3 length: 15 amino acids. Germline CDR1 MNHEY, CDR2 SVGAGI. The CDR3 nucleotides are TGTGCCAGCAAAATTGAGGGGACAGATTACAATGAGCAGTTCTTC. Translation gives CASKIEGTDYNEQFF.

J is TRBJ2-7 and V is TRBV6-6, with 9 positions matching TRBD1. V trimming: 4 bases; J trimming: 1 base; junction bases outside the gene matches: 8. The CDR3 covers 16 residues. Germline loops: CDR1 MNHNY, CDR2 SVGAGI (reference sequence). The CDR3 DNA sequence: TGTGCCAGCAGTTCCCCGGACAGGGGCCTTTCCTACGAGCAGTACTTC. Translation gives CASSSPDRGLSYEQYF.

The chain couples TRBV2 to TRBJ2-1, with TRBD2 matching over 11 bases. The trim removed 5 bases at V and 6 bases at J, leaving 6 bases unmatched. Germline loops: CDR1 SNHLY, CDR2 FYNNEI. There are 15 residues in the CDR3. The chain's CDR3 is CASSPGTSGINEQFF. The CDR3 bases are TGTGCCAGCAGTCCCGGGACTAGCGGAATCAATGAGCAGTTCTTC.

The CDR3 DNA follows: TGTGCCAGCAGGAGACAGGGCAATCAGCCCCAGCATTTT. Translating gives CASRRQGNQPQHF. This sequence joins TRBV28 and TRBJ1-5; TRBD1 is a possible D gene (6 bases). The CDR3 spans 13 residues. V shed 6 bases and J shed 2 bases, with 8 bases lying between them. Per germline, CDR1 MDHEN and CDR2 SYDVKM.

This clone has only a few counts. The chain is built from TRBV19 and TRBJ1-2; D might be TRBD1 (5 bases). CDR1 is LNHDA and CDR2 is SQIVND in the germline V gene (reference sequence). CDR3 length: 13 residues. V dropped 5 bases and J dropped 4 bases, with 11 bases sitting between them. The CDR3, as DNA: TGTGCCAGTAGTCCCGGACAAGCCTATGGCTACACCTTC. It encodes CASSPGQAYGYTF.

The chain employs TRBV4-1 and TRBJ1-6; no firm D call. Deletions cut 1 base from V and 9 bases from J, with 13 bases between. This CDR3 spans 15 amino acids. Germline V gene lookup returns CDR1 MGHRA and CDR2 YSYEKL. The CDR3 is CASSQGSQGSSPLHF. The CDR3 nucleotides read TGCGCCAGCAGCCAAGGGAGCCAAGGGAGTTCACCCCTCCACTTT.

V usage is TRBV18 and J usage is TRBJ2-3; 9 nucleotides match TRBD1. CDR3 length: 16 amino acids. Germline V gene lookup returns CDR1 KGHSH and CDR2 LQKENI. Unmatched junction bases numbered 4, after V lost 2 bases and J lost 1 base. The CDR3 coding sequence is TGTGCCAGCTCACCAACCAGGACAGGGGGCACAGATACGCAGTATTTT. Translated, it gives CASSPTRTGGTDTQYF.

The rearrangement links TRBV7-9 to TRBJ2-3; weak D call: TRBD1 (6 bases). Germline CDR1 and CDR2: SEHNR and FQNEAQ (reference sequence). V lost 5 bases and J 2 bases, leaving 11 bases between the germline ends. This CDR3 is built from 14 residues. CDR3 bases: TGTGCCAGCAGCCCCAGGGGAATCACAGATACGCAGTATTTT. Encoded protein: CASSPRGITDTQYF. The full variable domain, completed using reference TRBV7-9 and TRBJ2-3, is DTGVSQNPRHKITKRGQNVTFRCDPISEHNRLYWYRQTLGQGPEFLTYFQNEAQLEKSRLLSDRFSAERPKGSFSTLEIQRTEQGDSAMYLCASSPRGITDTQYFGPGTRLTVL.

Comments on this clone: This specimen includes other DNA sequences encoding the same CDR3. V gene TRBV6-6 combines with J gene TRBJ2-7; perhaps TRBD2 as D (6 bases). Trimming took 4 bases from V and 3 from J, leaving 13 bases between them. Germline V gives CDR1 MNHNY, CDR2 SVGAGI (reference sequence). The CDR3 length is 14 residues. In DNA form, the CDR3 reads TGTGCCAGCAGTTCCCGGGACTCCTTCTACGAGCAGTACTTC. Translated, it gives CASSSRDSFYEQYF.

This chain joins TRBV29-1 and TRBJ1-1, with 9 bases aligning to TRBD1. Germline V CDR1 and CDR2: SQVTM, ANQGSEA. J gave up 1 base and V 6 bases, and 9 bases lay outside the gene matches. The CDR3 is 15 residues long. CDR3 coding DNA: TGCAGCGTCGGTAGGGACAGGGCGACGAACACTGAAGCTTTCTTT. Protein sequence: CSVGRDRATNTEAFF.

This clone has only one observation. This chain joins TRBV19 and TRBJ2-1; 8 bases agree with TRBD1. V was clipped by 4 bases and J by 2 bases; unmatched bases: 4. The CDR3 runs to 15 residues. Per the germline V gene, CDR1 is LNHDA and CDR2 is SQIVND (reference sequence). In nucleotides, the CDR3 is TGTGCCAGTAGTAGTCGGACAGGGACCTACAATGAGCAGTTCTTC. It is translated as CASSSRTGTYNEQFF.

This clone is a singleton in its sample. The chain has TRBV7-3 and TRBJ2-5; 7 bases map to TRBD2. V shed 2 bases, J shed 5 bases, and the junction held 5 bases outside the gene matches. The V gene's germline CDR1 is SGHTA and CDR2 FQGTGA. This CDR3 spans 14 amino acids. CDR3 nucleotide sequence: TGTGCCAGCAGCTTAGCGGGAGTGGGGGAGACCCAGTACTTC. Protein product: CASSLAGVGETQYF.